These 5 T cell receptor beta chains were all obtained from the same sample, sequenced in a study of post-analysis software for immune sequencing data. Study findings and constraints: Patients carried several TRBV segments more frequently than controls did, and TRBV5-6, TRBV5-1 and TRBV20-1 were among them.

These TCRs are of unknown antigen specificity. TCR beta libraries were prepared from cDNA with unique molecular identifiers. Each CDR3 protein is one row after TCRdb ran MiXCR on the PCR reads. The sample shows 750,000 to 950,000 distinct CDR3 sequences, about 43% of them seen only once. The source material was blood. Receptors originate from a girl between 10 and 17 years old with multiple sclerosis.

The J gene is TRBJ2-7, the V gene TRBV24-1; D ambiguous. Germline V gives CDR1 KGHDR, CDR2 SFDVKD. This CDR3 contains 12 residues. The V and J ends lost 5 bases and 0 bases respectively, with 4 bases between them. In DNA, the CDR3 is TGTGCCACCAGTGCGGGCTCCTACGAGCAGTACTTC. This encodes CATSAGSYEQYF.

This clonotype was observed a handful of times. This sequence joins TRBV14 and TRBJ1-2; TRBD1 might be the D (6 bases). The CDR3 loop spans 14 amino acids. Looked up from germline, CDR1 is SGHDN and CDR2 is FVKESK. V lost 0 bases, J lost 7 bases, and 12 bases lay in between. The CDR3: CASSQEDRWSGYTF. CDR3 nucleotides: TGTGCCAGCAGCCAAGAAGACAGGTGGTCTGGCTACACCTTC.

This clonotype was observed a handful of times. The chain employs TRBV12-3 or TRBV12-4 and TRBJ2-1, with 8 nucleotides matching TRBD2. V gave up 6 bases and J gave up 5 bases; unmatched junction bases: 12. The CDR3 is 16 amino acids. CDR3 nucleotides: TGTGCCAGCAGCCATGGGGTGGGACTAGACCACAATGAGCAGTTCTTC. Its protein is CASSHGVGLDHNEQFF.

This chain joins TRBV27 and TRBJ2-5; D may match TRBD1 or TRBD2 (6 bases each). This CDR3 region has 13 residues. The V end was cut by 9 bases, the J end by 0 bases, with 11 bases between. Germline-derived CDR1 and CDR2 are MNHEY and SMNVEV (reference sequence). CDR3 nucleotide sequence: TGTGCCAGTAGGAGGGACAACCAAGAGACCCAGTACTTC. This translates into CASRRDNQETQYF.

The J gene is TRBJ2-3, the V gene TRBV6-6, with TRBD2 matching over 8 bases. Germline trimming cut 6 bases from V and 6 bases from J; bases unmatched to any gene: 11. The V gene's germline CDR1 is MNHNY and CDR2 SVGAGI (reference sequence). This CDR3 spans 15 amino acids. The CDR3 region is CASSPGLVPRDTQYF. In DNA form, the CDR3 reads TGTGCCAGCAGCCCGGGACTAGTTCCGCGGGATACGCAGTATTTT.